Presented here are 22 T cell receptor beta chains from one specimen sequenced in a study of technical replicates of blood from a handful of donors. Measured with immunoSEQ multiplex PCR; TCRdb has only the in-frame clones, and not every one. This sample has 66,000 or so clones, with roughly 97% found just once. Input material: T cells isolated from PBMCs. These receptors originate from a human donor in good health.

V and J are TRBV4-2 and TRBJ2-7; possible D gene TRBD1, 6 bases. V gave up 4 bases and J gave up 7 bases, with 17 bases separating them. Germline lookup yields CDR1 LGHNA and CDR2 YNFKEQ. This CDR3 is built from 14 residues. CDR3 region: CASSPYGQSAEQYF. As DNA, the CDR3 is TGTGCCAGCAGCCCCTACGGACAGTCTGCGGAGCAGTACTTC.

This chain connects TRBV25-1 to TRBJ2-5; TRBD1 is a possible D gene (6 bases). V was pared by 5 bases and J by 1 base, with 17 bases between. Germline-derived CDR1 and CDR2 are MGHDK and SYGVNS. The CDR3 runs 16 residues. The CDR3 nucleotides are TGTGCCAGCAGTCTAATACAGGGATTGGGCCAAGAGACCCAGTACTTC. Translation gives CASSLIQGLGQETQYF.

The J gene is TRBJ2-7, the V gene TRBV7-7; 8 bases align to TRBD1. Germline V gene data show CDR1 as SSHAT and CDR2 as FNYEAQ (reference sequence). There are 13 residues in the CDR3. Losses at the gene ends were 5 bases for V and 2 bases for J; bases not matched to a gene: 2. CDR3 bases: TGTGCCAGCAGCCGGGACAGGACCTACGAGCAGTACTTC. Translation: CASSRDRTYEQYF.

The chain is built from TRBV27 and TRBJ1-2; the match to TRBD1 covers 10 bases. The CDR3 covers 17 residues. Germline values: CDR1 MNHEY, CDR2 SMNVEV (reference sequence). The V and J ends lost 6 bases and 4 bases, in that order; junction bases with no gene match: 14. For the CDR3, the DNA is TGTGCCAGCAGCCCAACTATGAGACAGGGGGCGATCTATGGCTACACCTTC. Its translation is CASSPTMRQGAIYGYTF.

The CDR3 DNA is TGTGCCAGCAGAAACTACAGGGGGCAAGGCGAGCAGTACTTC. Translated, it gives CASRNYRGQGEQYF. The genes are TRBV5-8 and TRBJ2-7, with 9 nucleotides matching TRBD1. Trimming took 5 bases from V and 6 from J; bases not matched to a gene: 9. Germline CDR1 SGHTS, CDR2 YDEGEE. The CDR3 length is 14 residues.

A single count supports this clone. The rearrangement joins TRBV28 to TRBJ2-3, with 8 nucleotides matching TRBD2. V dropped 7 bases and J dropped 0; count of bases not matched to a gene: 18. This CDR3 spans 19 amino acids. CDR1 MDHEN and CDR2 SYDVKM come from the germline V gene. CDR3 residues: CASMILGTRLDSSTDTQYF. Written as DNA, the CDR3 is TGTGCCAGCATGATTCTTGGGACTAGACTCGATTCTAGCACAGATACGCAGTATTTT.

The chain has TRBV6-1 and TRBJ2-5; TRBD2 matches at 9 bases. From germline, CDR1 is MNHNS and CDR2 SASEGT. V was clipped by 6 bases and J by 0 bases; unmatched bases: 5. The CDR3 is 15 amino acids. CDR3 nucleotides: TGTGCCAGCAGACGACTAGCGGTAAACCAAGAGACCCAGTACTTC. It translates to CASRRLAVNQETQYF.

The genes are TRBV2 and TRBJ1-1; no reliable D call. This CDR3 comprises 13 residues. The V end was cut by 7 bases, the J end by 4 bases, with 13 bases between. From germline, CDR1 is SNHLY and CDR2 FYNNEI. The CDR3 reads CASIRGSGTEAFF. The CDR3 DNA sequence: TGTGCCAGCATTCGGGGTTCGGGCACTGAAGCTTTCTTT.

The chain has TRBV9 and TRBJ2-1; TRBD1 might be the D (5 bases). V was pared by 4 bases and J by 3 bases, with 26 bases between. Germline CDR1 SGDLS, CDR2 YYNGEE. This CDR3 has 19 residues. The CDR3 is CASSPSPRERAILYNEQFF. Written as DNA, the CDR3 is TGTGCCAGCAGCCCTAGTCCCAGGGAACGAGCGATCCTCTACAATGAGCAGTTCTTC. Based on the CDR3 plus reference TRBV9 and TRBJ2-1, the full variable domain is DSGVTQTPKHLITATGQRVTLRCSPRSGDLSVYWYQQSLDQGLQFLIQYYNGEERAKGNILERFSAQQFPDLHSELNLSSLELGDSALYFCASSPSPRERAILYNEQFFGPGTRLTVL.

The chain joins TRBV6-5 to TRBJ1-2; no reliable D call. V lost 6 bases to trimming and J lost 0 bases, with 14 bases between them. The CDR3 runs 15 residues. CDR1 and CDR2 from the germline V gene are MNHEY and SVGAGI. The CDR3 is CASSGWRLANYGYTF. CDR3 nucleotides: TGTGCCAGCAGCGGGTGGCGGCTAGCTAACTATGGCTACACCTTC.

CDR3 sequence: CASSYSLYSYEQYF. DNA for the CDR3: TGTGCCAGCAGTTATTCACTATACTCCTACGAGCAGTACTTC. The rearrangement joins TRBV28 to TRBJ2-7; D remains unclear. Looked up from germline, CDR1 is MDHEN and CDR2 is SYDVKM. The CDR3 loop spans 14 amino acids. V gave up 4 bases and J gave up 0 bases, with 10 bases separating them.

The CDR3 DNA is TGTGCCAGCAGTTTCGGGGGACAGAGATTGAGGGATACGCAGTATTTT. Translation gives CASSFGGQRLRDTQYF. This chain links TRBV27 with TRBJ2-3; tentative D call: TRBD1 (7 bases). The CDR3 consists of 16 residues. Germline loops: CDR1 MNHEY, CDR2 SMNVEV (reference sequence). Trimming took 3 bases from V and 6 from J, leaving 19 bases between them.

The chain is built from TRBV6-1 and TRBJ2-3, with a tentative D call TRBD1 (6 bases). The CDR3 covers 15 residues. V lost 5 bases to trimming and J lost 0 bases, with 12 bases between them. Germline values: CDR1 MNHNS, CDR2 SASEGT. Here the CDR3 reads CASSRQETSTDTQYF. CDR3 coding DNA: TGTGCCAGCAGTCGACAGGAAACTAGCACAGATACGCAGTATTTT.

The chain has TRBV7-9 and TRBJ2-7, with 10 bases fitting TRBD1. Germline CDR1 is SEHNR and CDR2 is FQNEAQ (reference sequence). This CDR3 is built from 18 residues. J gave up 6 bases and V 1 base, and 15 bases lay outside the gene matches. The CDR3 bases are TGTGCCAGCAGCTTAGTCGTATTTGCCGACAGGGGGCCTGCCGAGCAGTACTTC. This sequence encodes CASSLVVFADRGPAEQYF.

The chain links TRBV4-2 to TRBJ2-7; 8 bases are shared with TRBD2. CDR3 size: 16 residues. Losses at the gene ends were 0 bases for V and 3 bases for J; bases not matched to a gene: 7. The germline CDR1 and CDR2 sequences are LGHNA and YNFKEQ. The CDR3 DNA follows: TGTGCCAGCAGCCAAGATATTCGGGAGGGTAACTACGAGCAGTACTTC. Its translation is CASSQDIREGNYEQYF.

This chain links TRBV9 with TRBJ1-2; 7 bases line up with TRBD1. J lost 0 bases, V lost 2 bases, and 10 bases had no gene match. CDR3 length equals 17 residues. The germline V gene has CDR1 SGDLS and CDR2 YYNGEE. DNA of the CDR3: TGTGCCAGCAGCGTTTCGACAGGGTTATCTTCTAACTATGGCTACACCTTC. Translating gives CASSVSTGLSSNYGYTF.

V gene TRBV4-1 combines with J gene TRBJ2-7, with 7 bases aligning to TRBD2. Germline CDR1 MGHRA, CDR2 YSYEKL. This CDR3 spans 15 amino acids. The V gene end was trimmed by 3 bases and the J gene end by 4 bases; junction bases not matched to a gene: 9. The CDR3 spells CASSQKASGTYEQYF. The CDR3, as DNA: TGCGCCAGCAGCCAGAAAGCCAGCGGGACTTACGAGCAGTACTTC.

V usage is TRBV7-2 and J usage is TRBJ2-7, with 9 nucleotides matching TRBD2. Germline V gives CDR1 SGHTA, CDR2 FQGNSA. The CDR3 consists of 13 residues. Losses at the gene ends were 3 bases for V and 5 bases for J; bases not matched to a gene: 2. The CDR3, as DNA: TGTGCCAGCAGCTTGGGACTAGCCCACGAGCAGTACTTC. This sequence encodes CASSLGLAHEQYF. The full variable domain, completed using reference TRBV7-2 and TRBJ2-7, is GAGVSQSPSNKVTEKGKDVELRCDPISGHTALYWYRQSLGQGLEFLIYFQGNSAPDKSGLPSDRFSAERTGGSVSTLTIQRTQQEDSAVYLCASSLGLAHEQYFGPGTRLTVT.

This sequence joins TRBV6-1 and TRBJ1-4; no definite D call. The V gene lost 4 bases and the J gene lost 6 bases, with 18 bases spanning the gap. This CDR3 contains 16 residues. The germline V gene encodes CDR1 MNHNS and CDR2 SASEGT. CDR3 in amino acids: CASSARPVPADEKLFF. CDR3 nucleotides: TGTGCCAGCAGTGCCCGACCCGTCCCCGCGGATGAAAAACTGTTTTTT.

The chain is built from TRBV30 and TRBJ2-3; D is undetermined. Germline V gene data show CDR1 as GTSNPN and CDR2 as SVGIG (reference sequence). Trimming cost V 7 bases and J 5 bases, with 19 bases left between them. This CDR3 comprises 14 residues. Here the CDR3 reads CASSRATGRDTQYF. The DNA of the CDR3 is TGTGCCTCCAGCCGAGCGACTGGTAGAGATACGCAGTATTTT.

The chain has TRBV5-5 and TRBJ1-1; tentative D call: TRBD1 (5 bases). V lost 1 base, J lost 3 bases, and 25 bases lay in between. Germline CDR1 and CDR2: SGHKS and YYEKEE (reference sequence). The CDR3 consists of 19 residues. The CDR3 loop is CASSLLESYVGPADTEAFF. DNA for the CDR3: TGTGCCAGCAGCTTGTTAGAGTCGTATGTGGGGCCGGCGGACACTGAAGCTTTCTTT.

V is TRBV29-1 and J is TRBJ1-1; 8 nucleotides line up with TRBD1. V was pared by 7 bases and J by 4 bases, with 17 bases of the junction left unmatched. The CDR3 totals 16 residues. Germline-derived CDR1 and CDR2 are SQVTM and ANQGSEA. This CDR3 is CSARYPPTGVSTEAFF. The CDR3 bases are TGCAGCGCCCGATACCCCCCGACAGGGGTAAGCACTGAAGCTTTCTTT. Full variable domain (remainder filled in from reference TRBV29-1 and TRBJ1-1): SAVISQKPSRDICQRGTSLTIQCQVDSQVTMMFWYRQQPGQSLTLIATANQGSEATYESGFVIDKFPISRPNLTFSTLTVSNMSPEDSSIYLCSARYPPTGVSTEAFFGQGTRLTVV.